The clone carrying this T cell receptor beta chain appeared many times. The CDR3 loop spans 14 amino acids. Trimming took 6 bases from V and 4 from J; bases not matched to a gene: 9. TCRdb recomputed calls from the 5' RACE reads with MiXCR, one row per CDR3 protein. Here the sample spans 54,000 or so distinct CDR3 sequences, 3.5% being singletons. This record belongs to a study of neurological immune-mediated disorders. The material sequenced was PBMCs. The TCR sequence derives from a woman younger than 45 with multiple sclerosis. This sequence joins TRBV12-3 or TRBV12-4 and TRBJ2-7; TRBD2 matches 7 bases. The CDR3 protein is CASRGAGRGYEQYF. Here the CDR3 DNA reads TGTGCCAGCAGAGGAGCGGGGCGCGGGTACGAGCAGTACTTC.